This TCR beta chain was observed in a study of CD8 T cells in ankylosing spondylitis. Findings and caveats of the study: Disease-associated clones were reportedly significantly overrepresented in matched ankylosing spondylitis synovial fluid.

With respect to this clonotype: The antigen is undetermined.

TCRdb re-called the 5' RACE reads with MiXCR, one entry per CDR3 protein. The table has approximately 340,000 distinct CDR3 sequences, roughly 15% seen once. Trimming removed 7 bases from V and 1 base from J, with 10 bases in between. Germline V gene lookup returns CDR1 LGHDT and CDR2 YNNKEL (reference sequence). The CDR3 runs to 13 residues. The sequenced sample was blood, either unsorted or a sorted T cell fraction (not recorded which). The TCR originated in a male donor with ankylosing spondylitis or in good health (not recorded which). The rearrangement uses TRBV3-1 and TRBJ2-5; D uncertain. The CDR3 reads CASTQRSQETQYF. The CDR3 region has the DNA TGTGCCAGCACCCAGCGCTCCCAAGAGACCCAGTACTTC.